Shown below are 12 T cell receptor beta chains from a single sample sequenced in a study of T cell responses to AZD1222 COVID-19 vaccine. Libraries were prepared by immunoSEQ multiplex PCR; TCRdb keeps only in-frame clonotypes and omits some of them. The data hold about 110,000 clones, with around 90% observed a single time. Sequenced material: peripheral blood, taken 28 days after the second AZD1222 dose. The receptors were sampled from an adult who received the AZD1222 COVID-19 vaccine.

J is TRBJ1-2 and V is TRBV5-1, with 8 bases that match TRBD1. The V segment lost 1 base and the J segment 4 bases; nucleotides outside the gene matches: 3. Germline CDR1 reads SGHRS; CDR2 reads YFSETQ. This CDR3 region has 14 residues. The CDR3 here is CASSLSGGGYGYTF. DNA of the CDR3: TGCGCCAGCAGCTTGTCAGGGGGCGGCTATGGCTACACCTTC.

The rearrangement uses TRBV30 and TRBJ1-3, with TRBD1 identical over 9 bases. J gave up 9 bases and V 3 bases, and 0 bases lay outside the gene matches. Germline CDR1 is GTSNPN and CDR2 is SVGIG (reference sequence). CDR3 length: 11 amino acids. CDR3 DNA: TGTGCCTGGAGGACAGGGGGCACCATATATTTT. The encoded protein is CAWRTGGTIYF.

Concerning this clone itself: An end of the junction differs from the germline gene, which may be a read error. Other DNA sequences in the same sample also yield this CDR3. The chain recombines TRBV27 with TRBJ1-3; possible D gene TRBD1, 5 bases. Germline lookup yields CDR1 MNHEY and CDR2 SMNVEV (reference sequence). The CDR3 runs 15 residues. The CDR3: CASSPVSGTGNTIYF. Here the CDR3 DNA reads TGTGCCAGTTCCCCCGTGTCCGGGACTGGAAACACCATATACTTT.

The genes are TRBV5-4 and TRBJ1-1, with TRBD1 as a possible D gene (5 bases). CDR3 size: 18 residues. Germline V gene sequence: CDR1 SGHNT, CDR2 YYREEE (reference sequence). V was clipped by 5 bases and J by 4 bases, with 27 bases between them. CDR3 sequence: CASRTVRDSQTWSTEAFF. CDR3 DNA sequence: TGTGCCAGCAGGACTGTAAGGGACTCTCAAACGTGGAGCACTGAAGCTTTCTTT.

The chain recombines TRBV6-1 with TRBJ2-5, with D unclear. V was pared by 6 bases and J by 1 base, with 3 bases between. CDR1 and CDR2 from the germline V gene are MNHNS and SASEGT. The CDR3 is 11 amino acids. The CDR3 spells CASRLQETQYF. The CDR3 region has the DNA TGTGCCAGCAGGCTCCAAGAGACCCAGTACTTC.

The chain has TRBV29-1 and TRBJ2-7; D unclear. Germline V gene data show CDR1 as SQVTM and CDR2 as ANQGSEA. Trimming left V 7 bases short and J 2 bases short, with 9 bases between. CDR3 length: 11 amino acids. The CDR3 coding sequence is TGCAGCGCGCAAGGGACCTACGAGCAGTACTTC. Amino acid sequence: CSAQGTYEQYF.

The J gene is TRBJ1-4, the V gene TRBV19; D is undetermined. Trimming took 5 bases from V and 4 from J, leaving 11 bases between them. The CDR3 covers 14 residues. Germline V gene lookup returns CDR1 LNHDA and CDR2 SQIVND (reference sequence). The CDR3 is CASSLGGFNEKLFF. The CDR3 DNA reads as TGTGCCAGTAGTCTTGGAGGGTTTAATGAAAAACTGTTTTTT.

This chain links TRBV7-3 with TRBJ2-2; D gene ambiguous. CDR1 is SGHTA and CDR2 is FQGTGA in the germline V gene. The ends were cut back, 5 bases at V and 8 bases at J, with 12 bases in the middle. The CDR3 runs 13 residues. Here the CDR3 DNA reads TGTGCCAGCAGCCCCCGGTCCCAGGGGGAGCTGTTTTTT. As protein: CASSPRSQGELFF.

This chain joins TRBV3-1 (or the pseudogene TRBV3-2) and TRBJ2-5; 9 nucleotides match TRBD1. Germline loops: CDR1 LGHDT, CDR2 YNNKEL (reference sequence). The CDR3 is 15 amino acids. V shed 4 bases, J shed 6 bases, and the junction held 9 bases outside the gene matches. The CDR3 spells CASSLSRQGGQTQYF. The CDR3 coding sequence is TGTGCCAGCAGCCTTTCTCGACAGGGGGGACAGACCCAGTACTTC.

This clone showed up just once. The V gene is TRBV3-1 (or the pseudogene TRBV3-2), the J gene TRBJ2-7, with 9 bases lining up with TRBD2. J lost 3 bases, V lost 1 base, and 4 bases had no gene match. This CDR3 is 15 amino acids long. Germline loops: CDR1 LGHDT, CDR2 YNNKEL (reference sequence). The CDR3: CASSQGPSGIYEQYF. DNA of the CDR3: TGTGCCAGCAGCCAAGGCCCTAGCGGGATCTACGAGCAGTACTTC.

This chain uses TRBV5-1 with TRBJ2-3; no clear D. Germline-derived CDR1 and CDR2 are SGHRS and YFSETQ. The CDR3 runs to 16 residues. With 0 bases removed from V and 2 bases from J, the gap between germline ends came to 13 bases. The DNA for the CDR3 is TGCGCCAGCAGCTTGGGTACGGCCTGGGACACAGATACGCAGTATTTT. Translated: CASSLGTAWDTDTQYF.

This clone was seen only once. V usage is TRBV10-2 and J usage is TRBJ1-2; D is unclear. V was clipped by 3 bases and J by 0 bases, with 5 bases between them. Germline V CDR1 and CDR2: WSHSY, SAAADI. The CDR3 totals 13 residues. This CDR3 is CASSDNPNYGYTF. The CDR3 nucleotides read TGCGCCAGCAGTGATAACCCTAACTATGGCTACACCTTC.